The TCR beta chain under discussion was sequenced for a study of post-analysis software for immune sequencing data. Study information: Both relapsing-remitting and secondary progressive multiple sclerosis featured among the disease courses, as did progressive-relapsing multiple sclerosis. Overall study results and limits: Relative to controls, patients had 4 or 5 TRBV segments at higher frequency, with TRBV5-6, TRBV5-1 and TRBV20-1 among these. A significant reduction in normalized Chao1 diversity was observed in multiple sclerosis patients versus controls.

Of note for this clonotype: Its antigen is not identified.

Unique-molecular-identifier-tagged TCR beta cDNA libraries were used. MiXCR, applied by TCRdb to the PCR reads, yields one record per CDR3 protein. This sample carries some 700,000 distinct CDR3 sequences, about 60% of them seen once, and the ten largest clones take roughly 12%. The CDR3 length is 17 residues. Germline V CDR1 and CDR2: SGHTA, FQGNSA. Sequences were obtained from blood. The receptor comes from a girl aged 2-10 years with multiple sclerosis. The gene calls are TRBV7-2 and TRBJ2-7; the match to TRBD2 covers 8 bases. The end of the DNA aligns better with TRBJ2-4, so the J call may be wrong. The DNA of the CDR3 is TGTGCCAGCAGCTTAGTTGGGGGGCTAGCGGGCTTTAACATTCAGTACTTC. Its translation is CASSLVGGLAGFNIQYF.